These 12 T cell receptor beta chains were sequenced from one sample in a study of identical twins. Via MiXCR, TCRdb re-called the 5' RACE reads, giving one row per CDR3 protein. The table has around 530,000 distinct CDR3 sequences, roughly 15% seen once. The data also belong to a second study, concerning yellow fever vaccine responses in identical twins.

What was sequenced was CD4+ T cells sorted from blood. These TCRs come from a woman aged 18-35 years in good health.

This clonotype was seen only a few times. V usage is TRBV12-3 or TRBV12-4 and J usage is TRBJ2-5; D is ambiguous. Trimming left V 5 bases short and J 7 bases short, with 8 bases between. The CDR3 has 11 residues. The CDR3 is CASSLSVTQYF. In DNA form, the CDR3 reads TGTGCCAGCAGTCTTTCGGTGACCCAGTACTTC.

In its sample, this clonotype was seen a few times. This chain uses TRBV3-1 with TRBJ2-5; no definite D call. The germline V gene has CDR1 LGHDT and CDR2 YNNKEL (reference sequence). The CDR3 length is 11 residues. V was clipped by 0 bases and J by 6 bases, with 2 bases between them. DNA of the CDR3: TGTGCCAGCAGCCAAGATCAGACCCAGTACTTC. This codes for CASSQDQTQYF.

This clonotype occurred a few times. The chain uses TRBV25-1 and TRBJ2-5; D may be TRBD1 or TRBD2 (5 bases each). The CDR3 has 17 amino acids. V lost 1 base to trimming and J lost 3 bases, with 18 bases between them. Germline V lookup: CDR1 MGHDK, CDR2 SYGVNS. Here the CDR3 DNA reads TGTGCCAGCAGTGAATGGAACATACGGGACGGTAAAGAGACCCAGTACTTC. Translating gives CASSEWNIRDGKETQYF.

This clonotype was observed many times. This chain uses TRBV5-1 with TRBJ2-3; unclear D gene. V was clipped by 0 bases and J by 0 bases, with 8 bases between them. This CDR3 has 15 residues. From germline, CDR1 is SGHRS and CDR2 YFSETQ. The CDR3 sequence: CASSLGTASTDTQYF. CDR3 coding DNA: TGCGCCAGCAGCTTGGGGACGGCTAGCACAGATACGCAGTATTTT.

This clonotype was observed a handful of times. The CDR3 protein is CSVSVNSNQPQHF. The CDR3 DNA follows: TGCAGCGTTTCGGTAAATAGCAATCAGCCCCAGCATTTT. The chain uses TRBV29-1 and TRBJ1-5; D is unclear. The CDR3 runs to 13 residues. CDR1 and CDR2 from the germline V gene are SQVTM and ANQGSEA. Trimming cost V 5 bases and J 0 bases, with 8 bases left between them.

The chain carries TRBV10-3 and TRBJ2-1, with 8 bases that match TRBD1. The germline V gene encodes CDR1 ENHRY and CDR2 SYGVKD. V was pared by 7 bases and J by 6 bases, with 5 bases of the junction left unmatched. The CDR3 runs to 13 residues. The CDR3 region has the DNA TGTGCCATCACAGAGGACAGGGTCAATGAGCAGTTCTTC. Translated: CAITEDRVNEQFF.

This clonotype was seen a few times. The chain joins TRBV10-3 to TRBJ2-1; D call uncertain. From germline, CDR1 is ENHRY and CDR2 SYGVKD. The CDR3 has 15 amino acids. Deletions cut 2 bases from V and 0 bases from J, with 8 bases between. The CDR3 DNA sequence: TGTGCCATCAGTGAGGGAAGACACTCCTACAATGAGCAGTTCTTC. This codes for CAISEGRHSYNEQFF.

The chain combines TRBV20-1 with TRBJ1-5; no definite D call. CDR3 length: 15 residues. Germline CDR1 and CDR2: DFQATT and SNEGSKA (reference sequence). Between the trimmed V and J ends, which lost 5 bases and 0 bases, there was a span of 14 bases. The CDR3 is CSAVSRSLSNQPQHF. CDR3 nucleotides: TGCAGTGCTGTGAGCCGGAGCCTTAGCAATCAGCCCCAGCATTTT.

Here the CDR3 reads CASSDRGRARLYNEQFF. DNA for the CDR3: TGCGCCAGCAGTGATCGAGGGAGGGCCCGGCTATACAATGAGCAGTTCTTC. The gene calls are TRBV10-2 and TRBJ2-1, with 7 nucleotides matching TRBD2. The germline V gene encodes CDR1 WSHSY and CDR2 SAAADI. V trimming: 3 bases; J trimming: 4 bases; junction bases outside the gene matches: 12. CDR3 length: 17 amino acids.

In nucleotides, the CDR3 is TGTGCCAGCAGCTTCACCGGGACAGGGGAGAGCTGGGCCAAAAACATTCAGTACTTC. Translated: CASSFTGTGESWAKNIQYF. V is TRBV11-1 and J is TRBJ2-4; 10 positions agree with TRBD1. Germline V gives CDR1 SGHAT, CDR2 FQDESV (reference sequence). This CDR3 is 19 amino acids long. The J segment lost 1 base and the V segment lost 3 bases, leaving 12 bases of the junction unmatched.

A few counts support this clonotype. The chain has TRBV11-2 and TRBJ2-3; no firm D call. Germline V CDR1 and CDR2: SGHAT, FQNNGV. Trimming took 6 bases from V and 4 from J, leaving 5 bases between them. The CDR3 runs 11 residues. CDR3 nucleotide sequence: TGTGCCAGCAGAGCAGCAGATACGCAGTATTTT. This translates into CASRAADTQYF.

This clonotype was counted ten times or more. The V gene is TRBV7-8, the J gene TRBJ1-1, with unresolved D. The germline gives CDR1 SGHVS, CDR2 FQNEAQ. Between the trimmed V and J ends, which lost 0 bases and 0 bases, there was a span of 8 bases. The CDR3 totals 15 residues. The CDR3 coding sequence is TGTGCCAGCAGCTTAGCAGGGTCCCTGAACACTGAAGCTTTCTTT. This translates into CASSLAGSLNTEAFF.